The count of the clone carrying this TCR beta chain is one. Its matching antigen is unknown. Within the sample, other DNA sequences also encode this same CDR3. Deep was the level used in running the assay. Sequencing was performed with immunoSEQ multiplex PCR; in TCRdb, only in-frame clones are kept and a portion is missing. Counted here are around 2.3 million clones, approximately 94% occurring once; the ten biggest clones make up approximately 0.13%. Among the donors, all were Caucasian adults who lived in Nashville, Tennessee. Between the trimmed V and J ends, which lost 0 bases and 5 bases, there was a span of 11 bases. The CDR3 contains 16 residues. This entry is derived from a study of shared clonotypes between healthy human individuals. Overall study findings and caveats: The sharing of 4.5% to 5% of naive CD4 clonotypes was seen across several donors.

This receptor was identified in a man between 18 and 35 years old in good health. The sample consisted of naive CD4+ T cells sorted from blood. Subset in this sample: CD45RA+ positively selected. The chain uses TRBV23-1 and TRBJ1-6; maybe TRBD1 (5 bases). TRBV23-1 is assigned to the ORF class and has an uncertain function. CDR3 amino acids: CASSQSPGRDNSPLHF. The CDR3 coding sequence is TGCGCCAGCAGTCAATCCCCGGGACGGGATAATTCACCCCTCCACTTT.